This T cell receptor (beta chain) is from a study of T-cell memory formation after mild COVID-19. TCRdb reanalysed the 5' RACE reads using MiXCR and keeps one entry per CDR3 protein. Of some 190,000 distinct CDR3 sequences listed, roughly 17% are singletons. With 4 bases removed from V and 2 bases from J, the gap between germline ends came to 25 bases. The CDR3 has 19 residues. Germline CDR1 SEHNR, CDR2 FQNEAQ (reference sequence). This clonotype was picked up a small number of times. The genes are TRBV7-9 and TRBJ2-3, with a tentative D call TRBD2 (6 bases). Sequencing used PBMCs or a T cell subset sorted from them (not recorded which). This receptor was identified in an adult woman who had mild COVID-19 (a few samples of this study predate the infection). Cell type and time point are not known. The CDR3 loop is CASSSSTFSAGISTDTQYF. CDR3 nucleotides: TGTGCCAGCAGCTCCTCCACTTTTTCGGCGGGGATTTCCACAGATACGCAGTATTTT. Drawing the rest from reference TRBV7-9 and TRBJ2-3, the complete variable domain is DTGVSQNPRHKITKRGQNVTFRCDPISEHNRLYWYRQTLGQGPEFLTYFQNEAQLEKSRLLSDRFSAERPKGSFSTLEIQRTEQGDSAMYLCASSSSTFSAGISTDTQYFGPGTRLTVL.